Shown below are 18 T cell receptor beta chains from a single sample sequenced in a study of blood T cells in healthy people across ages (dated by TCRdb to 2014 to 2015). The receptor library was made with 5' RACE. The instrument was an Illumina HiSeq 2500. A second PCR of roughly 7 to 11 cycles was run with a J-beta primer mix and a sample-barcoded 5' primer. TCRdb trimmed the raw reads at Q25, called clones with MiXCR and kept productive beta chains. Under each unique CDR3 protein, matching rows form one entry showing the most common genes and DNA. The sample profile shows about 1.4 million distinct CDR3 sequences; approximately 63% of them were found once. The top ten clones comprise 6.5% to 8.5% of the sample. Sequencing was carried out using blood. The receptors here all came from a man between 18 and 35 years old in good health.

This rearrangement joins TRBV6-5 to TRBJ2-1; 9 nucleotides agree with TRBD2. Losses at the gene ends were 2 bases for V and 5 bases for J; bases not matched to a gene: 13. The CDR3 totals 18 residues. Germline assignment: CDR1 MNHEY and CDR2 SVGAGI. CDR3 protein: CASSYTLQIAGDDNEQFF. The CDR3 bases are TGTGCCAGCAGTTACACCCTTCAAATAGCGGGAGACGACAATGAGCAGTTCTTC.

This clonotype was seen at least ten times. The chain uses TRBV10-3 and TRBJ1-2; no clear D gene. V gave up 3 bases and J gave up 0 bases, with 5 bases separating them. The germline gives CDR1 ENHRY, CDR2 SYGVKD. This CDR3 comprises 13 residues. CDR3 sequence (DNA): TGTGCCATCAGTGAATCAGCTAACTATGGCTACACCTTC. Its translation is CAISESANYGYTF.

As to this clonotype: A junction boundary mismatches the germline segment, possibly from a read error. V is TRBV7-6 and J is TRBJ2-3; weak D call: TRBD2 (6 bases). The CDR3 covers 14 residues. Germline CDR1 is SGHVS and CDR2 is FNYEAQ. CDR3 loop: CASSPQGGTHTQYF. CDR3 in DNA: TGTGCCAGCAGCCCCCAGGGAGGCACACATACGCAGTATTTT.

CDR3: CASSQDASGSNEQFF. The CDR3 nucleotides read TGCGCCAGCAGCCAAGATGCTAGCGGAAGCAATGAGCAGTTCTTC. The V and J genes are TRBV4-1 and TRBJ2-1; the match to TRBD2 covers 7 bases. The V and J ends lost 0 bases and 6 bases, in that order; junction bases with no gene match: 5. This CDR3 is built from 15 residues. CDR1 is MGHRA and CDR2 is YSYEKL in the germline V gene.

In its sample, this clonotype was seen a few times. The rearrangement uses TRBV5-1 and TRBJ2-4; 7 bases align to TRBD2. The J call is doubtful: the DNA matches TRBJ2-7 better. The CDR3 loop spans 17 amino acids. CDR1 and CDR2 from the germline V gene are SGHRS and YFSETQ. The CDR3 region is CASSLGRGRASDDEQYF. The DNA for the CDR3 is TGCGCCAGCAGCTTGGGGCGGGGGAGGGCCTCTGACGACGAGCAGTACTTC.

V is TRBV2 and J is TRBJ2-7; D is possibly TRBD2 (6 bases). The CDR3 covers 15 residues. Trimming removed 2 bases from V and 3 bases from J, with 14 bases in between. Germline V gene sequence: CDR1 SNHLY, CDR2 FYNNEI. The CDR3 reads CASSERERAHYEQYF. CDR3 DNA sequence: TGTGCCAGCAGTGAACGGGAGCGGGCTCACTACGAGCAGTACTTC. The complete variable domain, with remaining parts taken from reference TRBV2 and TRBJ2-7, reads EPEVTQTPSHQVTQMGQEVILRCVPISNHLYFYWYRQILGQKVEFLVSFYNNEISEKSEIFDDQFSVERPDGSNFTLKIRSTKLEDSAMYFCASSERERAHYEQYFGPGTRLTVT.

This clonotype has more than one count but fewer than ten. The chain couples TRBV28 to TRBJ2-6; D ambiguous. The germline V gene encodes CDR1 MDHEN and CDR2 SYDVKM. The CDR3 consists of 15 residues. V lost 5 bases, J lost 2 bases, and 10 bases lay in between. The CDR3 region has the DNA TGTGCCAGCAGTCCTATCGACCCTGGGGCCAACGTCCTGACTTTC. Translated: CASSPIDPGANVLTF.

The genes are TRBV20-1 and TRBJ2-7; D might be TRBD1 (6 bases). Trimming took 7 bases from V and 0 from J, leaving 19 bases between them. CDR1 is DFQATT and CDR2 is SNEGSKA in the germline V gene (reference sequence). The CDR3 has 15 amino acids. Written as DNA, the CDR3 is TGCAGTGTTCATAAGAGGGGGATCAGCTCCTACGAGCAGTACTTC. Protein: CSVHKRGISSYEQYF.

The chain links TRBV15 to TRBJ1-1, with D maybe TRBD1 (6 bases). CDR3 size: 13 residues. V dropped 3 bases and J dropped 11 bases, with 16 bases sitting between them. Germline V CDR1 and CDR2: LNHNV, YYDKDF (reference sequence). The CDR3 coding sequence is TGTGCCACCAGCAGTACACGGGGGGCGGAGGCTTTCTTT. This encodes CATSSTRGAEAFF.

The gene calls are TRBV20-1 and TRBJ1-6; D uncertain. The CDR3 runs to 16 residues. Looked up from germline, CDR1 is DFQATT and CDR2 is SNEGSKA (reference sequence). V gave up 3 bases and J gave up 8 bases, with 20 bases separating them. This CDR3 reads CSASVVVGLAYSPLHF. CDR3 DNA: TGCAGTGCTAGTGTGGTGGTCGGTCTAGCGTATTCACCCCTCCACTTT.

The rearrangement uses TRBV6-5 and TRBJ2-7, with 11 positions matching TRBD2. V shed 6 bases and J 2 bases; nucleotides not matched to a gene: 6. This CDR3 comprises 15 residues. Germline V gives CDR1 MNHEY, CDR2 SVGAGI. In nucleotides, the CDR3 is TGTGCCAGCAGGCCCACTAGCGGGAGCCCCTACGAGCAGTACTTC. Its protein product is CASRPTSGSPYEQYF.

The chain links TRBV27 to TRBJ1-3, with 7 bases aligning to TRBD1. Germline CDR1 MNHEY, CDR2 SMNVEV (reference sequence). The CDR3 has 13 amino acids. V lost 9 bases to trimming and J lost 2 bases; unmatched junction nucleotides: 4. CDR3 amino acids: CASIDRAGNTIYF. The CDR3 DNA is TGTGCCAGTATCGACAGGGCTGGAAACACCATATATTTT.

This chain connects TRBV5-1 to TRBJ2-7; the D gene is possibly TRBD2 (6 bases). The DNA end is a closer match to TRBJ2-5, so the J assignment may be wrong. This CDR3 spans 11 amino acids. CDR1 SGHRS and CDR2 YFSETQ come from the germline V gene. For the CDR3, the DNA is TGCGCCAGCAGCCGGGAGAGGACCCAGTACTTC. Translating gives CASSRERTQYF.

The chain combines TRBV20-1 with TRBJ2-7; 9 bases agree with TRBD1. V gave up 5 bases and J gave up 1 base; unmatched junction bases: 6. Germline CDR1 DFQATT, CDR2 SNEGSKA (reference sequence). There are 14 residues in the CDR3. In nucleotides, the CDR3 is TGCAGTGCTTTCCGGGACAGGGAGTCCTACGAGCAGTACTTC. Its translation: CSAFRDRESYEQYF.

This chain links TRBV20-1 with TRBJ2-7; 12 nucleotides match TRBD2. Germline V gives CDR1 DFQATT, CDR2 SNEGSKA (reference sequence). This CDR3 has 15 amino acids. Trimming at V came to 5 bases and at J to 6 bases, leaving 11 bases not matched to a gene. CDR3 nucleotide sequence: TGCAGTGCTGGACTAGCGGGGAGAGCTAGGGGCGAGCAGTACTTC. Protein sequence: CSAGLAGRARGEQYF.

This chain joins TRBV27 and TRBJ1-5; D not resolved. Trimming took off 2 bases at V and 6 bases at J, with 14 bases between the two ends. Per the germline V gene, CDR1 is MNHEY and CDR2 is SMNVEV (reference sequence). The CDR3 is 15 residues long. Here the CDR3 reads CASSLGSGPGQPQHF. The CDR3 region has the DNA TGTGCCAGCAGTTTAGGTTCGGGCCCAGGTCAGCCCCAGCATTTT.

The rearrangement uses TRBV20-1 and TRBJ1-4; no clear D gene. V was shortened by 3 bases and J by 3 bases, with 2 bases between the two germline ends. The CDR3 runs 11 residues. Germline CDR1 DFQATT, CDR2 SNEGSKA (reference sequence). The CDR3 DNA reads as TGCAGTGCTAGGCCTAATGAAAAACTGTTTTTT. The encoded protein is CSARPNEKLFF.

The chain recombines TRBV24-1 with TRBJ2-3; the D is unclear. There are 15 residues in the CDR3. The germline V gene has CDR1 KGHDR and CDR2 SFDVKD. V was cut by 4 bases and J by 0 bases, with 10 bases left in between. In nucleotides, the CDR3 is TGTGCCACCAGTGACCCTCTGACAAGCACAGATACGCAGTATTTT. Translation: CATSDPLTSTDTQYF.